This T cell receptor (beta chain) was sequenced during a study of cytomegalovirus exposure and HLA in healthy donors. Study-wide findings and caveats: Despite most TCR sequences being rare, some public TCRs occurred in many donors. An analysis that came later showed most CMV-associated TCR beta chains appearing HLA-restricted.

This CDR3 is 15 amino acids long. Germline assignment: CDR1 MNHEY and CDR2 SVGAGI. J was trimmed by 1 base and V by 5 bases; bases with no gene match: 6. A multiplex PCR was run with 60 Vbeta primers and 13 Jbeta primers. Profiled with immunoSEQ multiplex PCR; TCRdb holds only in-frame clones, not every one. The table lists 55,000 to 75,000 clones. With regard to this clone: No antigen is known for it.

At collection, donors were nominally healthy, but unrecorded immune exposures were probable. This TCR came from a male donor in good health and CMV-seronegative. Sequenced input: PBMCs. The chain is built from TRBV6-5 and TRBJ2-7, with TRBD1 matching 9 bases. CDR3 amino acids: CASSKSGTGSYEQYF. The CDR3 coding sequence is TGTGCCAGCAGTAAGTCCGGGACAGGGTCCTACGAGCAGTACTTC.